This is a list of T cell receptor beta chains from one sample in a study of Tregs in tolerant kidney transplant recipients. The assay was immunoSEQ multiplex PCR, and TCRdb's table has in-frame clones only and misses some. The repertoire consists of under 95,000 clones, with less than 95% occurring once and the leading ten covering 0.34%. This specimen consisted of Tregs from blood, obtained before the transplant. Receptor source: a human donor who received a combined kidney and bone marrow transplant. Both conserved end residues are part of each CDR3. D genes are given only for firm matches. Rows may omit the clone size; those that give it use once, few, many or a size class.

abundance: NA; v_gene: TRBV10-3; j_gene: TRBJ2-3; d_gene: NA; CDR3nt: TGTGCCACCGAAGGTGGGGGAGATACGCAGTATTTT; CDR3aa: CATEGGGDTQYF
abundance: NA; v_gene: TRBV25-1; j_gene: TRBJ2-1; d_gene: TRBD1; CDR3nt: TGTGCCAGCAGTGATATCGACAGGGCCCTCTACAATGAGCAGTTCTTC; CDR3aa: CASSDIDRALYNEQFF
abundance: NA; v_gene: TRBV28; j_gene: TRBJ2-2; d_gene: NA; CDR3nt: TGTGCCAGCAGTTCGGCGGGGCGAAACACCGGGGAGCTGTTTTTT; CDR3aa: CASSSAGRNTGELFF
abundance: NA; v_gene: TRBV19; j_gene: TRBJ2-2; d_gene: NA; CDR3nt: TGTGCCAGTAGTATTAGTAGGAACACCGGGGAGCTGTTTTTT; CDR3aa: CASSISRNTGELFF
abundance: few; v_gene: TRBV4-1; j_gene: TRBJ2-7; d_gene: NA; CDR3nt: TGCGCCAGCAGCTCAAGGGGGGTCAGGGGCGCCTACGAGCAGTACTTC; CDR3aa: CASSSRGVRGAYEQYF
abundance: NA; v_gene: TRBV19; j_gene: TRBJ2-2; d_gene: NA; CDR3nt: TGTGCCAGTGGTCGGGCCGGGGAGCTGTTTTTT; CDR3aa: CASGRAGELFF
abundance: NA; v_gene: TRBV30; j_gene: TRBJ2-7; d_gene: TRBD2; CDR3nt: TGTGCCTTTACCGGGACTAGCGGGACGCGCGAGCAGTACTTC; CDR3aa: CAFTGTSGTREQYF
abundance: NA; v_gene: TRBV28; j_gene: TRBJ2-1; d_gene: TRBD1; CDR3nt: TGTGCCAGCAGTTTAGTACAGGGGGCGTCGGATGAGCAGTTCTTC; CDR3aa: CASSLVQGASDEQFF
abundance: few; v_gene: TRBV7-9; j_gene: TRBJ2-3; d_gene: NA; CDR3nt: TGTGCCAGCAGCTTAGGGCAGCCTATAGTTACAGATACGCAGTATTTT; CDR3aa: CASSLGQPIVTDTQYF
abundance: NA; v_gene: TRBV9; j_gene: TRBJ2-5; d_gene: NA; CDR3nt: TGTGCCAGCAGCGTAGGGGTAGGGGAGACCCAGTACTTC; CDR3aa: CASSVGVGETQYF
abundance: NA; v_gene: TRBV15; j_gene: TRBJ2-6; d_gene: NA; CDR3nt: TGTGCCACCAGCAGAGCGGGTTCTGGGGCCAACGTCCTGACTTTC; CDR3aa: CATSRAGSGANVLTF
abundance: NA; v_gene: TRBV30; j_gene: TRBJ2-1; d_gene: TRBD1; CDR3nt: TGTGCCTGGACCGAGACAGGGTTCGAAAGGCGCGCTACCTACAATGAGCAGTTCTTC; CDR3aa: CAWTETGFERRATYNEQFF
abundance: NA; v_gene: TRBV28; j_gene: TRBJ1-2; d_gene: NA; CDR3nt: TGTGCCAGCAGTTATGAATCCGGGACACTCCGCGGCTACACCTTC; CDR3aa: CASSYESGTLRGYTF
abundance: NA; v_gene: TRBV11-3; j_gene: TRBJ2-7; d_gene: NA; CDR3nt: TGTGCCAGCAGCTTAGCAGGTTCCTACGAGCAGTACTTC; CDR3aa: CASSLAGSYEQYF
abundance: NA; v_gene: TRBV28; j_gene: TRBJ2-5; d_gene: NA; CDR3nt: TGTGCCAGCAGTCCACGACAGGTCCAAGAGACCCAGTACTTC; CDR3aa: CASSPRQVQETQYF
abundance: NA; v_gene: TRBV28; j_gene: TRBJ1-5; d_gene: NA; CDR3nt: TGTGCCAGCAGTTTACTGCGGCAGGATAATCAGCCCCAGCATTTT; CDR3aa: CASSLLRQDNQPQHF
abundance: NA; v_gene: TRBV9; j_gene: TRBJ2-1; d_gene: TRBD2; CDR3nt: TGTGCCAGCTCCAAGTTTATTAGCGGGAGAGAGCAGTTCTTC; CDR3aa: CASSKFISGREQFF
abundance: NA; v_gene: TRBV7-3; j_gene: TRBJ2-3; d_gene: NA; CDR3nt: TGTGCCAGCAGCTCCACAGGGCCTGGCACAGATACGCAGTATTTT; CDR3aa: CASSSTGPGTDTQYF
abundance: NA; v_gene: TRBV29-1; j_gene: TRBJ2-5; d_gene: TRBD2; CDR3nt: TGCAGCCTCCGAGGGTGGACTAGCGGCTCCCGGGAGACCCGGTACTTC; CDR3aa: CSLRGWTSGSRETRYF
abundance: NA; v_gene: TRBV6-5; j_gene: TRBJ2-1; d_gene: NA; CDR3nt: TGTGCCAGCACCCGGGACTTAGAGAACAATGAGCAGTTCTTC; CDR3aa: CASTRDLENNEQFF
abundance: NA; v_gene: TRBV7-2; j_gene: TRBJ2-7; d_gene: NA; CDR3nt: TGTGCCAGCAGCTTAGGCAGCAACGAGCAGTACTTC; CDR3aa: CASSLGSNEQYF
abundance: once; v_gene: TRBV7-6; j_gene: TRBJ2-5; d_gene: TRBD1; CDR3nt: TGTGCCAGCAGCTTAGGGACAGGGCTCCAAGAGACCCAGTACTTC; CDR3aa: CASSLGTGLQETQYF
abundance: NA; v_gene: TRBV28; j_gene: TRBJ1-2; d_gene: NA; CDR3nt: TGTGCCAGCAGTCCCGTCCCCCATGGCTACACCTTC; CDR3aa: CASSPVPHGYTF
abundance: NA; v_gene: TRBV28; j_gene: TRBJ2-2; d_gene: TRBD2; CDR3nt: TGTGCCAGCAGTTTATGGGGACTAGCGGGGTCTGGGGAGCTGTTTTTT; CDR3aa: CASSLWGLAGSGELFF